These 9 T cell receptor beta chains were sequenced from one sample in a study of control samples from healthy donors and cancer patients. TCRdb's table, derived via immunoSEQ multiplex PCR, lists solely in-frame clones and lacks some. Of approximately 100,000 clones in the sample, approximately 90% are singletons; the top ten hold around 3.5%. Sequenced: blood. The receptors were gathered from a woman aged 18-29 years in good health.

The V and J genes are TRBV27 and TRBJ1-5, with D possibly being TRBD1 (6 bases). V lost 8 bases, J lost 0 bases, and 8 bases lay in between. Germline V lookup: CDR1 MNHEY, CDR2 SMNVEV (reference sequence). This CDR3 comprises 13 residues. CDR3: CASRDTSNQPQHF. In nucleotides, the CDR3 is TGTGCCAGCCGGGACACTAGCAATCAGCCCCAGCATTTT.

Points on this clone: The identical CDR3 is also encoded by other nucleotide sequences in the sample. The CDR3 region is CASSLGGTYEQYF. The CDR3 DNA sequence: TGTGCCAGCAGTTTGGGGGGCACCTACGAGCAGTACTTC. This chain uses TRBV12-3 or TRBV12-4 with TRBJ2-7; D is tentatively TRBD1 or TRBD2 (6 bases each). The CDR3 has 13 amino acids. The germline V and J ends were trimmed by 3 bases and 2 bases, with 8 bases remaining between them.

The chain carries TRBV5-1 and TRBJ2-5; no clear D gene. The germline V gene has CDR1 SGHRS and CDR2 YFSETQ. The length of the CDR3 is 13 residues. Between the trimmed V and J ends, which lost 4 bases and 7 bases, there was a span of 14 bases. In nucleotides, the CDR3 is TGCGCCAGCAGCCCCTTAGACGGTGCGACCCAGTACTTC. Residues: CASSPLDGATQYF.

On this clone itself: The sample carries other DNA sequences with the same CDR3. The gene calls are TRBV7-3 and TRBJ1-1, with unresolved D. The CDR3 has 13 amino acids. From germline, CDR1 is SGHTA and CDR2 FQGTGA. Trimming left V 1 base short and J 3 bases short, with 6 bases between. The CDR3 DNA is TGTGCCAGCAGCTTAAGTGGGGACACTGAAGCTTTCTTT. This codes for CASSLSGDTEAFF.

This CDR3 reads CASSLFLNFGVGNYGYTF. The CDR3 DNA follows: TGTGCCAGCAGCTTGTTCCTGAATTTTGGGGTGGGAAACTATGGCTACACCTTC. The chain employs TRBV5-8 and TRBJ1-2; D is undetermined. Germline lookup yields CDR1 SGHTS and CDR2 YDEGEE. Trimming removed 1 base from V and 2 bases from J, with 21 bases in between. The CDR3 spans 18 residues.

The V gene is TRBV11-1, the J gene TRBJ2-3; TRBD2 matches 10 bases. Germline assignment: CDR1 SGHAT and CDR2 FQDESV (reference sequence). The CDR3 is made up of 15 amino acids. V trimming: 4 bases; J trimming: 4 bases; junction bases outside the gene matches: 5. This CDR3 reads CASSWTSGGADTQYF. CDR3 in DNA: TGTGCCAGCAGCTGGACTAGCGGAGGTGCAGATACGCAGTATTTT.

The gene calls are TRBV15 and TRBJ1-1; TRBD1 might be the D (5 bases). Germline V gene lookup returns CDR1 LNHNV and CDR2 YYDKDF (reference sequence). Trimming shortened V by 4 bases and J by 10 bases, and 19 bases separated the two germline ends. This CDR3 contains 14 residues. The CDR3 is CATSTRDSTPAAFF. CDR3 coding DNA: TGTGCCACCAGCACCCGCGACAGTACTCCAGCAGCTTTCTTT.

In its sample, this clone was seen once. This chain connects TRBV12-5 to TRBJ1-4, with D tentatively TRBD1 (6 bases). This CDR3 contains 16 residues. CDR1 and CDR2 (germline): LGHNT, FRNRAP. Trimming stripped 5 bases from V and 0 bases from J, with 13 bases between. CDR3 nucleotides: TGTGCTAGTGGTCCGGGACAACCTGCAACTAATGAAAAACTGTTTTTT. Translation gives CASGPGQPATNEKLFF.

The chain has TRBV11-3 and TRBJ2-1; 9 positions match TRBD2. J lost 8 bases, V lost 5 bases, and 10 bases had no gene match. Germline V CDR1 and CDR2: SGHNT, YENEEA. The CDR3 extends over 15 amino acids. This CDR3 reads CASSRSVSGGDEQFF. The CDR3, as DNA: TGTGCCAGCAGCCGCAGCGTTAGCGGGGGTGATGAGCAGTTCTTC.